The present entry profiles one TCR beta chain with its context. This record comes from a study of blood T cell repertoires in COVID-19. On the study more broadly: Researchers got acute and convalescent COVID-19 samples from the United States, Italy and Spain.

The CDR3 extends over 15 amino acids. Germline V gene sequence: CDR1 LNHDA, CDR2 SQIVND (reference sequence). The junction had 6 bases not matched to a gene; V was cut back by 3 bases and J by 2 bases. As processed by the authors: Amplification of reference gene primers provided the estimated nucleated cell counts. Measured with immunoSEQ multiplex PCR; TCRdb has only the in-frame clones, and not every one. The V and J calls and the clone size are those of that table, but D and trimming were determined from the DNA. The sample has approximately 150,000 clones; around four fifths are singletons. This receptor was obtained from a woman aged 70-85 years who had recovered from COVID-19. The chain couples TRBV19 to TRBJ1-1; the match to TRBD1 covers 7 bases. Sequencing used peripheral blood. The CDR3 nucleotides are TGTGCCAGTAGTATCACACAGGGGTTTAACACTGAAGCTTTCTTT. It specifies CASSITQGFNTEAFF.